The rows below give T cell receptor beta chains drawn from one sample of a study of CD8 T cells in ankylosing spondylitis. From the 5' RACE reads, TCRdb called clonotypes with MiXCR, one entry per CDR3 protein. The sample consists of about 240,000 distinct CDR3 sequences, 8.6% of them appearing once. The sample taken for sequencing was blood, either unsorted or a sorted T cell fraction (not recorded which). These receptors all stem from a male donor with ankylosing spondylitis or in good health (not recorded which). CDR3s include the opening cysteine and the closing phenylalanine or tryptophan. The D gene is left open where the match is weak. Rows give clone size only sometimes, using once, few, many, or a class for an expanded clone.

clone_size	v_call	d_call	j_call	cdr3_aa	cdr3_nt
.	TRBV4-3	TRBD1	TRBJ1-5	CASSQRQGGQPQHF	TGCGCCAGCAGCCAACGACAGGGCGGTCAGCCCCAGCATTTT
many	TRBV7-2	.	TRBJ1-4	CASSSQRASEKLFF	TGTGCCAGCAGCTCCCAACGGGCCTCGGAAAAACTGTTTTTT
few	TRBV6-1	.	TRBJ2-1	CASTLDASSYNEQFF	TGTGCCAGCACCCTGGACGCGAGCTCCTACAATGAGCAGTTCTTC
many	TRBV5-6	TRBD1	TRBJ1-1	CASSLDGQGAEAFF	TGTGCCAGCAGCTTGGATGGACAGGGGGCTGAAGCTTTCTTT
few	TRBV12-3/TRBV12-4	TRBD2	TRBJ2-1	CASRQYGTSGRDEQFF	TGTGCCAGCAGACAATACGGGACTAGCGGAAGGGATGAGCAGTTCTTC
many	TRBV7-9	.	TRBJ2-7	CASSLSRETQREQYF	TGTGCCAGCAGCTTAAGTAGAGAAACCCAGAGGGAGCAGTACTTC
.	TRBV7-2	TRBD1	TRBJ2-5	CASSVTGAETQYF	TGTGCCAGCAGCGTGACAGGGGCAGAGACCCAGTACTTC
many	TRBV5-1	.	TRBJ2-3	CASSLDPDITDTQYF	TGCGCCAGCAGCTTGGATCCGGACATCACAGATACGCAGTATTTT
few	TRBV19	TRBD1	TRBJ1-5	CASSIMAGGSQPQHF	TGTGCCAGTAGTATAATGGCAGGGGGCAGTCAGCCCCAGCATTTT
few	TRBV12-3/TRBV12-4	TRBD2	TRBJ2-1	CASQVPREGNEQFF	TGTGCCAGCCAGGTTCCGCGGGAGGGCAATGAGCAGTTCTTC
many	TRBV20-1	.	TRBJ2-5	CSASIGIETQYF	TGCAGTGCTAGTATAGGGATAGAGACCCAGTACTTC
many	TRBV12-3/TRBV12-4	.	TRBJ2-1	CASSLGWDILGNEQFF	TGTGCCAGCAGCTTAGGCTGGGACATCCTAGGAAATGAGCAGTTCTTC
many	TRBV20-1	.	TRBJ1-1	CSARRDYDTEAFF	TGCAGTGCCCGGAGGGACTACGACACTGAAGCTTTCTTT
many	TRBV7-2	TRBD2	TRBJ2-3	CASSLTGGPRYF	TGTGCCAGCAGCTTAACGGGAGGGCCCCGGTATTTT
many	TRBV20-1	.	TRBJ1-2	CSAKGQWDGYTF	TGCAGTGCTAAGGGGCAGTGGGATGGCTACACCTTC
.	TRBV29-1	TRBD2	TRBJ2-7	CSVGPSGDSEQSF	TGCAGCGTTGGGCCTAGCGGGGATAGCGAGCAGTCCTTC
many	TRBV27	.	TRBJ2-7	CASSLRVDFGQYF	TGTGCCAGCAGTCTCAGGGTGGATTTCGGGCAGTACTTC
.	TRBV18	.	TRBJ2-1	CASSPSASSYNEQFF	TGTGCCAGCTCACCGTCCGCCAGCTCCTACAATGAGCAGTTCTTC
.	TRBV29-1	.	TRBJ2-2	CSVFSGGELFF	TGCAGCGTCTTTAGCGGCGGGGAGCTGTTTTTT
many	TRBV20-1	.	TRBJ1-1	CSARRAKRRDTEAFF	TGCAGTGCTAGAAGGGCCAAACGGAGGGACACTGAAGCTTTCTTT
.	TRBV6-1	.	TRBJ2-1	CASSEFGGHNEQFF	TGTGCCAGCAGTGAGTTTGGGGGTCACAATGAGCAGTTCTTC
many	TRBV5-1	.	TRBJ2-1	CASSSEGPVGQFF	TGCGCCAGCAGCTCCGAAGGGCCCGTGGGGCAGTTCTTC
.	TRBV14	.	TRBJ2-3	CASSPLDYTDTQYF	TGTGCCAGCAGCCCACTAGACTACACAGATACGCAGTATTTT
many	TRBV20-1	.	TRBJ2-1	CSARTTGTLYNEQFF	TGCAGTGCTAGAACCACAGGGACCCTCTACAATGAGCAGTTCTTC
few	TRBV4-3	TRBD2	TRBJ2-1	CASSQGVAGKSYNEQFF	TGCGCCAGCAGCCAGGGGGTAGCGGGAAAGTCGTACAATGAGCAGTTCTTC
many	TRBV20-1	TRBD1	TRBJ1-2	CSASWTGALGYTF	TGCAGTGCTAGCTGGACAGGGGCACTCGGCTACACCTTC
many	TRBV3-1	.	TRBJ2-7	CASSQDRGEQYF	TGTGCCAGCAGCCAAGATCGAGGAGAGCAGTACTTC
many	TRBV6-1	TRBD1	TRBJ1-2	CASRPTDRGGYGYTF	TGTGCCAGCAGGCCCACGGACAGGGGAGGCTATGGCTACACCTTC
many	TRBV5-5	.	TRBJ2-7	CASSGGIDRDRYEQYF	TGTGCCAGCAGCGGAGGGATTGACAGGGATCGCTACGAGCAGTACTTC
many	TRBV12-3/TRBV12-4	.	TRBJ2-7	CASSPSSGQPQQSSSYEQYF	TGTGCCAGCAGTCCCTCCTCCGGACAGCCCCAACAATCGAGCTCCTACGAGCAGTACTTC
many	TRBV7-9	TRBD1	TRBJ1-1	CASSLVSSDRGTEAFF	TGTGCCAGCAGCTTAGTAAGTTCGGACAGGGGCACTGAAGCTTTCTTT
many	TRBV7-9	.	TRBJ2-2	CASSQLLGSSGELFF	TGTGCCAGCAGCCAGTTATTAGGATCTTCCGGGGAGCTGTTTTTT